This T cell receptor (beta chain) originates from a study of Tregs in tolerant kidney transplant recipients. About this clone: The target antigen is unknown.

Germline V gene lookup returns CDR1 MNHEY and CDR2 SMNVEV (reference sequence). The CDR3 totals 14 residues. The ends lost 2 bases at V and 1 base at J; junction bases unmatched: 0. Produced via immunoSEQ multiplex PCR; TCRdb's table is partial and in-frame only. Among about 60,000 clones, approximately 92% were seen once, and the ten largest hold roughly 9.8%. Study-level findings and limits: Activated donor B cell expansion appeared to reveal the most relevant donor-specific TCRbeta repertoire. Nucleotide sequences could not be compared across some patients' samples due to primer changes.

CD4+CD25+CD127- Tregs, CD4+CD25- non-Tregs, CD4 and CD8 cells were sorted. The gene calls are TRBV27 and TRBJ1-1; 8 nucleotides agree with TRBD1. This receptor was taken from a human donor who received a combined kidney and bone marrow transplant. The material was CD8+ T cells from blood, obtained before the transplant. CDR3 nucleotide sequence: TGTGCCAGCAGTTTAGGGACAGGGAACACTGAAGCTTTCTTT. It yields the protein CASSLGTGNTEAFF.